This record covers a single TCR beta chain. Its matching antigen is unknown. The data were produced by immunoSEQ multiplex PCR, yet TCRdb's version contains in-frame clones alone and is incomplete. The sample consists of 55,000 to 75,000 clones, 85% of them appearing once. CDR1 is SEHNR, CDR2 FQNEAQ, per germline (reference sequence). The ends were cut back, 2 bases at V and 1 base at J, with 5 bases in the middle. This CDR3 is built from 13 residues. This sample was included in a study of T cell responses to AZD1222 COVID-19 vaccine. General study findings and limits: Two AZD1222 doses significantly raised spike-specific TCR breadth and depth over controls. The donor cohort was predominantly white British with a female majority, and clonal diversity may have been underestimated.

The TCR was taken from an adult in good health. The gene calls are TRBV7-9 and TRBJ1-1, with unresolved D. The source material was peripheral blood, sampled on day 0 of AZD1222 vaccination. The CDR3 loop is CASSLNANTEAFF. In nucleotides, the CDR3 is TGTGCCAGCAGCTTAAACGCGAACACTGAAGCTTTCTTT.